This TCR beta chain is from a study of cytomegalovirus exposure and HLA in healthy donors. This clone was counted between two and nine times. The antigen is unknown. Primers: 60 Vbeta forward and 13 Jbeta reverse. TCRdb's copy holds only in-frame clones and misses some; the assay was immunoSEQ multiplex PCR. Among roughly 130,000 clones listed, over 80% were seen once. Study-wide results and caveats: As was reported, the HLA-A and HLA-B alleles of most subjects were accurately predicted from TCR beta sequences. A later analysis showed HLA-associated TCR beta chains outstripping equally common others in clonal expansion.

Germline V gene data show CDR1 as SGHTA and CDR2 as FQGNSA. Trimming cost V 5 bases and J 2 bases, with 5 bases left between them. This CDR3 region has 12 residues. The sample was PBMCs. The receptor's source is a boy between 10 and 17 years old in good health and CMV-seronegative. The rearrangement links TRBV7-2 to TRBJ2-3; D is unclear. The CDR3 spells CASSPSTDTQYF. The CDR3 coding sequence is TGTGCCAGCAGCCCGTCCACAGATACGCAGTATTTT.